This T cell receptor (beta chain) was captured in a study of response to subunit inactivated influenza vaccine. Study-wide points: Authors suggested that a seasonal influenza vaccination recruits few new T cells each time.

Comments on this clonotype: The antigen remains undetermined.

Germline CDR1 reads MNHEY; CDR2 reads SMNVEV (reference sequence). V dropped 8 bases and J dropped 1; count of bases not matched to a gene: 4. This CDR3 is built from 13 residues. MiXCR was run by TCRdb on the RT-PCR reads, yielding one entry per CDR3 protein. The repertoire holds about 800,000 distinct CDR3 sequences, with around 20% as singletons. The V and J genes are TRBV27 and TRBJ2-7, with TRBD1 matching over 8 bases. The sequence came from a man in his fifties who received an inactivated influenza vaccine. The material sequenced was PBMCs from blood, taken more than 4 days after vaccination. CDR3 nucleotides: TGTGCCAGCCGGGACAGGACTTCCTACGAGCAGTACTTC. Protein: CASRDRTSYEQYF.